This T cell receptor beta chain was sequenced for a study of T cell repertoires in cytomegalovirus infection. For the study at large: Signatures in public TCR beta sequences pointed to both CMV infection and matching HLA type. Findings and caveats of the study: Cumulative frequency of public TCR beta families picked out carriers of CMV plus the relevant HLA. The ex vivo response was dominated by HLA-C-restricted CMV-specific TCR beta clonotypes.

TCRdb called the reads again in MiXCR, with one record for every CDR3 protein. The table shows under 150,000 distinct CDR3 sequences, with 7% to 10% occurring only once. Of note for this clonotype: Its target is not known.

The material sequenced was PBMCs. This clonotype was obtained from a human donor in good health (CMV status not recorded). Some clones in this sample may be carry-over from other donors' samples.

The CDR3 nucleotides read TGTGCCACCAGTGAAGGGGGGGCCTGGGGGAATGAGCAGTTCTTC. Protein product: CATSEGGAWGNEQFF. The rearrangement uses TRBV24-1 and TRBJ2-1, with D perhaps TRBD2 (7 bases). V lost 4 bases to trimming and J lost 7 bases, with 16 bases between them. The CDR3 runs to 15 residues. In germline, CDR1 is KGHDR, CDR2 SFDVKD.